A selection of T cell receptor beta chains follows, all from one sample in a study of blood T cell repertoires in COVID-19. Method: immunoSEQ multiplex PCR; TCRdb's copy keeps in-frame clones and lacks some. The sample shows some 120,000 clones, over 80% of them seen only once. Sample: peripheral blood. These receptors were taken from a man between 60 and 75 years old with acute or convalescent COVID-19. Each CDR3 is given with its conserved first and last residue. The order of the fields is clone size, J gene, V gene, D gene, CDR3 DNA, CDR3 protein. The D gene is left open where the match is weak. The size entry is marked missing in some rows and otherwise reads once, few, many or a size class.

- TRBJ2-3 TRBV24-1 - TGTGCCACCATGGGGAGACAGGAGTCAGATACGCAGTATTTT CATMGRQESDTQYF
- TRBJ1-2 TRBV9 - TGTGCCAGCAGCACCCAGGGTGACTATGGCTACACCTTC CASSTQGDYGYTF
few TRBJ1-2 TRBV6-5 TRBD1 TGTGCCAGCAGGACGGGACAGGGTATTTATGGCTACACCTTC CASRTGQGIYGYTF
once TRBJ2-5 TRBV7-9 - TGTGCCAGCAGCGTAGGGATTAGCGTCGTGCGAGAGACCCAGTACTTC CASSVGISVVRETQYF
many TRBJ2-1 TRBV6-2/TRBV6-3 - TGTGCCAGCAGTCCCACCGGGGGCTCCTACAATGAGCAGTTCTTC CASSPTGGSYNEQFF
few TRBJ2-7 TRBV10-2 TRBD2 TGCGCCAGCAGTCCATCTAGCGGGAGGAAGTACGAGCAGTACTTC CASSPSSGRKYEQYF
once TRBJ2-7 TRBV5-1 - TGCGCCAGCAGCTTGGGGCGGGTTCAAACCTACGAGCAGTACTTC CASSLGRVQTYEQYF
- TRBJ1-4 TRBV28 - TGTGCCAGCAGCCTCGGGGGGCGGAAAGAAAAACTGTTTTTT CASSLGGRKEKLFF
- TRBJ2-1 TRBV5-8 TRBD1 TGTGCCAGCAGCTTGTTCCGGACAGGGGCGCCCTACAATGAGCAGTTCTTC CASSLFRTGAPYNEQFF
few TRBJ1-1 TRBV28 - TGTGCCAGCAGTCCAAGGAGGGATTTGGCTGAAGCTTTCTTT CASSPRRDLAEAFF
- TRBJ2-3 TRBV30 TRBD2 TGTGCCTGGACCGCAGGACTAGCGGGAGGCTCAGATACGCAGTATTTT CAWTAGLAGGSDTQYF
- TRBJ2-5 TRBV3-1/TRBV3-2 - TGTGCCAGCAGTCCGACGAGGAGGGGCTGGGAGACCCAGTACTTC CASSPTRRGWETQYF
- TRBJ1-3 TRBV28 - TGTGCCAGCAGTTTACCCCTCCAGGGCGCTGGAAACACCATATATTTT CASSLPLQGAGNTIYF
- TRBJ2-7 TRBV27 TRBD2 TGTGCCAGCAGTTGGGCGGGAGGGCCTTACGAGCAGTACTTC CASSWAGGPYEQYF
- TRBJ2-1 TRBV5-5 TRBD2 TGTGCCAGCAGCTTGGCCGGCGGGAGGGGTGGCAATGAGCAGTTCTTC CASSLAGGRGGNEQFF
- TRBJ2-2 TRBV27 TRBD1 TGTGCCAGCAGACAGGGACAGGGGGCCTCGCCCGGGGAGCTGTTTTTT CASRQGQGASPGELFF
once TRBJ2-5 TRBV24-1 TRBD2 TGTGCCACCAGTGATACTAGCGGGAGGGCCTCTCGAGAGACCCAGTACTTC CATSDTSGRASRETQYF
few TRBJ1-1 TRBV7-3 - TGTGCCAGCAGCTTATTGGGCAGGGAAGAAGCTTTCTTT CASSLLGREEAFF
once TRBJ2-4 TRBV2 TRBD2 TGTGCCAGCACCGGGGAGGGAAACATTCAGTACTTC CASTGEGNIQYF
once TRBJ1-2 TRBV11-1 - TGTGCCGAATGGGGGCCACGGTGTGGCTACACCTTC CAEWGPRCGYTF
- TRBJ2-1 TRBV2 TRBD2 TGTGCCAGCAGAAGACTAGCGGGAGGCAATGAGCAGTTCTTC CASRRLAGGNEQFF
- TRBJ2-2 TRBV30 - TGTGCCTGGCGGACAGGGAGGGGCGGGGAGCTGTTTTTT CAWRTGRGGELFF
- TRBJ1-5 TRBV6-5 - TGTGCCAGCAGTTACCTCACAGGGACTCAGCCCCAGCATTTT CASSYLTGTQPQHF
- TRBJ2-1 TRBV28 TRBD1 TGTGCCAGCAGTCTCGTTGGGGACAGGGCTTACAATGAGCAGTTCTTC CASSLVGDRAYNEQFF